The 20 T cell receptor beta chains presented below share a single source sample, sequenced in a study of blood T cell repertoires in COVID-19. Clones were sequenced by immunoSEQ multiplex PCR, and TCRdb holds only the in-frame ones, with some missing. Seen here are 150,000 to 200,000 clones, about 74% observed once, and the top ten hold about 3%. Sequenced input: peripheral blood. The receptors were gathered from an elderly woman with acute or convalescent COVID-19.

The CDR3 region is CASSPSGTGVNYGYTF. The CDR3 DNA reads TGTGCCAGCAGCCCTAGTGGGACAGGAGTTAACTATGGCTACACCTTC. The chain has TRBV7-6 and TRBJ1-2, with TRBD1 matching 8 bases. The CDR3 consists of 16 residues. The J segment lost 1 base and the V segment lost 5 bases, leaving 9 bases of the junction unmatched. Germline V gene data show CDR1 as SGHVS and CDR2 as FNYEAQ.

The chain links TRBV7-8 to TRBJ1-1; 7 bases fit TRBD1. V lost 5 bases and J lost 1; bases outside the gene matches: 10. In germline, CDR1 is SGHVS, CDR2 FQNEAQ. The CDR3 loop spans 16 amino acids. CDR3 residues: CASSPTGAGTNTEAFF. The CDR3 coding sequence is TGTGCCAGCAGCCCCACAGGGGCAGGGACGAACACTGAAGCTTTCTTT.

The chain carries TRBV4-1 and TRBJ2-1; 7 nucleotides agree with TRBD1. After removal of 3 bases from V and 5 bases from J, the junction contained 10 bases not matched to a gene. This CDR3 spans 16 amino acids. Per germline, CDR1 MGHRA and CDR2 YSYEKL. In DNA, the CDR3 is TGCGCCAGCAGCCACGCCGACAGGGATTTTCACAATGAGCAGTTCTTC. This encodes CASSHADRDFHNEQFF.

This chain connects TRBV6-5 to TRBJ1-2; 7 bases are shared with TRBD1. With 0 bases clipped from V and 6 bases from J, the junction kept 4 bases outside the gene matches. Germline V gene data show CDR1 as MNHEY and CDR2 as SVGAGI. The CDR3 loop spans 14 amino acids. In nucleotides, the CDR3 is TGTGCCAGCAGTTACTCGCCAACAGGGGATGGCTACACCTTC. Amino acid sequence: CASSYSPTGDGYTF.

The chain is built from TRBV6-5 and TRBJ2-1, with 8 nucleotides matching TRBD2. V shed 6 bases and J 5 bases; nucleotides not matched to a gene: 9. This CDR3 region has 15 residues. Germline CDR1 and CDR2: MNHEY and SVGAGI. The CDR3 DNA sequence: TGTGCCAGCAGACCCCCGGGAGGGACGAACAATGAGCAGTTCTTC. Protein product: CASRPPGGTNNEQFF.

The V gene is TRBV10-3, the J gene TRBJ1-2; weak D call: TRBD1 (6 bases). This CDR3 spans 13 amino acids. Trimming shortened V by 7 bases and J by 4 bases, and 13 bases separated the two germline ends. Germline V lookup: CDR1 ENHRY, CDR2 SYGVKD. Here the CDR3 reads CAINGGHGYGYTF. CDR3 nucleotides: TGTGCCATCAACGGGGGGCACGGCTATGGCTACACCTTC.

DNA of the CDR3: TGTGCCAGCAGTTCAGGACTAGCAAGAGAGACCCAGTACTTC. Amino acid sequence: CASSSGLARETQYF. The rearrangement links TRBV27 to TRBJ2-5; 8 bases line up with TRBD2. With 4 bases clipped from V and 4 bases from J, the junction kept 5 bases outside the gene matches. The CDR3 sequence is 14 residues long. Germline V gene lookup returns CDR1 MNHEY and CDR2 SMNVEV (reference sequence).

The chain has TRBV2 and TRBJ2-5, with D unclear. CDR1 and CDR2 (germline): SNHLY, FYNNEI. V was clipped by 4 bases and J by 4 bases, with 10 bases between them. The CDR3 consists of 13 residues. The CDR3 nucleotides are TGTGCCAGCAGTGGACTCCCTGGAGAGACCCAGTACTTC. Protein: CASSGLPGETQYF. Supplemented by reference TRBV2 and TRBJ2-5, the full variable domain reads EPEVTQTPSHQVTQMGQEVILRCVPISNHLYFYWYRQILGQKVEFLVSFYNNEISEKSEIFDDQFSVERPDGSNFTLKIRSTKLEDSAMYFCASSGLPGETQYFGPGTRLLVL.

The chain couples TRBV4-1 to TRBJ2-1; 9 bases align to TRBD2. In germline, CDR1 is MGHRA, CDR2 YSYEKL. CDR3 length equals 13 residues. J was trimmed by 7 bases and V by 4 bases; bases with no gene match: 2. CDR3 sequence (DNA): TGCGCCAGCAGCCTAGCGGGAGTGAATGAGCAGTTCTTC. Amino acid sequence: CASSLAGVNEQFF.

J is TRBJ1-2 and V is TRBV2; a weak D match, TRBD1 (6 bases). Germline CDR1 and CDR2: SNHLY and FYNNEI. The CDR3 extends over 14 amino acids. Trimming took off 8 bases at V and 6 bases at J, with 19 bases between the two ends. In nucleotides, the CDR3 is TGTGCCAGCCGCTACAGGGCGGGCTCAGATGGCTACACCTTC. This gives the protein CASRYRAGSDGYTF.

V usage is TRBV10-3 and J usage is TRBJ1-4; D unresolved. The CDR3 runs 15 residues. Deletions cut 4 bases from V and 3 bases from J, with 12 bases between. Germline CDR1 and CDR2: ENHRY and SYGVKD. CDR3 residues: CAISANRVANEKLFF. The CDR3 DNA reads TGTGCCATCAGTGCCAACCGGGTCGCTAATGAAAAACTGTTTTTT.

This clone appeared once. The rearrangement links TRBV5-5 to TRBJ2-3, with 11 bases lining up with TRBD2. Germline V CDR1 and CDR2: SGHKS, YYEKEE (reference sequence). The V and J ends lost 4 bases and 0 bases, in that order; junction bases with no gene match: 4. This CDR3 is built from 16 residues. The CDR3, as DNA: TGTGCCAGCAGCCTAATAGCGGGAGGGAGCACAGATACGCAGTATTTT. It is translated as CASSLIAGGSTDTQYF.

This chain links TRBV6-5 with TRBJ2-7, with TRBD1 identical over 8 bases. V trimming: 8 bases; J trimming: 3 bases; junction bases outside the gene matches: 6. CDR3 length: 13 amino acids. Germline CDR1 is MNHEY and CDR2 is SVGAGI. The CDR3 DNA follows: TGTGCCAGCCAAGGACAGGGAAGCTACGAGCAGTACTTC. Translating gives CASQGQGSYEQYF.

The rearrangement links TRBV21-1 to TRBJ1-4; whether TRBD1, the table's D call, matches the DNA was not checked. TRBV21-1 is designated a pseudogene. The CDR3 covers 15 residues. The CDR3 nucleotides read TGTGCCAGCAGCAAAGAACCAGCAACTAATGAAAAACTGTTTTTT. Protein sequence: CASSKEPATNEKLFF.

This clone was seen a handful of times. The chain carries TRBV28 and TRBJ2-1, with 14 bases aligning to TRBD2. CDR1 and CDR2 from the germline V gene are MDHEN and SYDVKM. The CDR3 is 17 amino acids. V dropped 3 bases and J dropped 4; count of bases not matched to a gene: 5. CDR3 sequence (DNA): TGTGCCAGCAGTTTTGGACTAGCGGGAGGATTATACAATGAGCAGTTCTTC. Translating gives CASSFGLAGGLYNEQFF. The full variable domain, rest sourced from reference TRBV28 and TRBJ2-1, is DVKVTQSSRYLVKRTGEKVFLECVQDMDHENMFWYRQDPGLGLRLIYFSYDVKMKEKGDIPEGYSVSREKKERFSLILESASTNQTSMYLCASSFGLAGGLYNEQFFGPGTRLTVL.

The V call is TRBV6-1, the J call TRBJ2-7; maybe TRBD1 (6 bases). CDR3 length: 15 amino acids. CDR1 is MNHNS and CDR2 is SASEGT in the germline V gene. V was clipped by 2 bases and J by 3 bases, with 14 bases between them. The CDR3 is CASSEKEGDNYEQYF. CDR3 bases: TGTGCCAGCAGTGAAAAGGAAGGGGACAACTACGAGCAGTACTTC.

This chain connects TRBV28 to TRBJ2-7; TRBD1 agrees at 10 bases. V dropped 5 bases and J dropped 7; count of bases not matched to a gene: 11. Germline CDR1 MDHEN, CDR2 SYDVKM. The CDR3 has 15 residues. The CDR3 reads CASSGTGTGAGEQYF. The CDR3 DNA reads as TGTGCCAGCAGTGGAACCGGGACAGGGGCTGGGGAGCAGTACTTC.

The rearrangement joins TRBV5-1 to TRBJ2-5; 11 bases map to TRBD2. The CDR3 is made up of 16 amino acids. CDR1 and CDR2 from the germline V gene are SGHRS and YFSETQ. J lost 2 bases, V lost 2 bases, and 5 bases had no gene match. The CDR3 region is CASSFALAGGQETQYF. For the CDR3, the DNA is TGCGCCAGCAGCTTTGCCCTAGCGGGAGGACAAGAGACCCAGTACTTC.

This clone was observed a single time. This chain joins TRBV29-1 and TRBJ1-1; D call uncertain. CDR1 is SQVTM and CDR2 is ANQGSEA in the germline V gene. Trimming removed 7 bases at V and 0 bases at J, with 12 bases between. The CDR3 runs 13 residues. The CDR3 sequence is CSATNVMNTEAFF. In DNA, the CDR3 is TGCAGCGCCACAAACGTCATGAACACTGAAGCTTTCTTT.

This clone was counted a single time. The rearrangement joins TRBV6-2 or TRBV6-3 to TRBJ2-7; possibly TRBD1 for D (5 bases). Germline CDR1 MNHEY, CDR2 SVGEGT. The CDR3 is made up of 16 amino acids. The germline V and J ends were trimmed by 5 bases and 4 bases, with 21 bases remaining between them. The CDR3: CASSTSTRASLYEQYF. The CDR3 DNA reads as TGTGCCAGCAGTACGTCTACCAGGGCTTCGTTATACGAGCAGTACTTC.